This entry features one T cell receptor beta chain sequence. Its antigen remains unidentified. Per the original methods: Clinicopathological groups of papillary thyroid cancer showed CDR3 differences that were used to build a distant-metastasis classifier. Via MiXCR, TCRdb re-called the PCR reads. TCRdb's processing, not the authors', yielded these V and J calls. The sample holds over 30,000 clones, around 31% seen once. The source of the sample is a study of metastatic and nonmetastatic thyroid tumors. Study context: Peripheral blood and tumor or nodule samples from malignant and benign thyroid patients were compared. Overall study results and limits: Malignant thyroid tumors reportedly had TCR beta diversity that was significantly higher than in benign nodules, in blood and tumor.

CDR3 size: 11 residues. Trimming pared 4 bases from V and 4 bases from J, leaving 4 bases between. The germline CDR1 and CDR2 sequences are SGHVS and FNYEAQ. Each patient came to thyroid surgery without any prior treatment (of any kind). This TCR was sampled from a female donor with papillary thyroid cancer or a benign thyroid nodule (not recorded which). Some clones in this sample may be carry-over from other donors' samples. The J gene is TRBJ2-5, the V gene TRBV7-6; D call uncertain. The sample comprised tumor tissue. CDR3 nucleotides: TGTGCCAGCAGCTCGGGAGAGACCCAGTACTTC. Translated: CASSSGETQYF.